The entry below gives a single T cell receptor (beta chain) sequence along with its context. Here immunoSEQ multiplex PCR was the method, and the copy in TCRdb shows in-frame clones only, minus some. The sample contains 440,000 or so clones, 90% of which appear only once. Losses at the gene ends were 5 bases for V and 5 bases for J; bases not matched to a gene: 6. Germline V lookup: CDR1 SGHTA, CDR2 FQGNSA. This CDR3 spans 15 amino acids. This entry comes from a study of Ad26.COV2.S vaccination and SARS-CoV-2 variants. The overall study: Once, or twice with 56 days between doses, Ad26.COV2.S was given intramuscularly.

Treatment reported: over 15 received Ad26.COV2.S at low or high dose, single or two shots; about 5 received placebo; per-sample allocation not given. Day 63 following the first vaccine or placebo injection was when the samples were taken. The donor's status was that of an adult aged 18-55 years in Boston. J is TRBJ2-1 and V is TRBV7-2; 10 nucleotides align to TRBD2. This sample comprised peripheral blood, obtained in a trial of Ad26.COV2.S vaccine versus placebo. This receptor was identified in a person aged 18-60 years who received the Ad26.COV2.S COVID-19 vaccine or a placebo. CDR3 sequence reads: CASSPLAGAHNEQFF. The CDR3 DNA reads TGTGCCAGCAGCCCCCTAGCGGGAGCGCACAATGAGCAGTTCTTC.